The T cell receptor beta chain under discussion was sequenced for a study of CD8 T cells in ankylosing spondylitis. Broader study findings: Some motif variants had been reported before (in reactive arthritis synovial fluid and blood). There was reportedly significant enrichment of clones that were disease-linked in matched ankylosing spondylitis synovial fluid. Clones linked with disease were CD8+ and fairly uncommon in the peripheral blood. There was a TCR beta motif, made of several highly homologous variants, that appeared characteristic of ankylosing spondylitis blood.

Quantitative barcoded 5'-RACE was used to prepare TCR beta libraries. TCRdb re-analysed the 5' RACE reads in MiXCR, keeping a single row per CDR3 protein. Of 750,000 to 850,000 distinct CDR3 sequences detected, 12% appear once; the ten largest clones hold approximately 0.46%. A word on this clonotype: Its antigen is currently unknown.

The CDR3 sequence is 14 residues long. J gave up 0 bases and V 7 bases, and 6 bases lay outside the gene matches. CDR1 is MNHNS, CDR2 SASEGT, per germline. This chain uses TRBV6-1 with TRBJ2-7; 7 bases match TRBD1. The clonotype comes from a male donor with ankylosing spondylitis. Sequenced input: blood, either unsorted or a sorted T cell fraction (not recorded which). The CDR3 loop reads CASTPDRDSYEQYF. The CDR3 region has the DNA TGTGCCAGCACCCCCGACAGGGACTCCTACGAGCAGTACTTC.